This passage covers 29 T cell receptor beta chains from one sample sequenced in a study of blood T cell repertoires in COVID-19. Clones were read by immunoSEQ multiplex PCR, and TCRdb kept only the in-frame ones, dropping some. The table shows around 210,000 clones, with about 88% occurring only once. The sample consisted of peripheral blood. The receptor source for this set is a man aged 50-59 years with COVID-19, enrolled during active disease.

The V gene is TRBV18, the J gene TRBJ2-1, with D possibly TRBD2 on 6 matching bases. CDR3 length equals 16 residues. Germline V gives CDR1 KGHSH, CDR2 LQKENI. The V and J ends lost 3 bases and 4 bases respectively, with 16 bases between them. The CDR3 sequence is CASSPSREVGYNEQFF. In nucleotides, the CDR3 is TGTGCCAGCTCACCGTCGAGGGAGGTCGGGTACAATGAGCAGTTCTTC.

The chain links TRBV6-5 to TRBJ2-3; 16 bases line up with TRBD2. This CDR3 is built from 15 residues. Germline V gene sequence: CDR1 MNHEY, CDR2 SVGAGI. The J segment lost 8 bases and the V segment lost 7 bases, leaving 6 bases of the junction unmatched. The chain's CDR3 is CASTGTSGGAGTQYF. The CDR3 DNA follows: TGTGCCAGCACCGGGACTAGCGGGGGGGCTGGTACGCAGTATTTT.

The V and J genes are TRBV7-8 and TRBJ1-1; D is ambiguous. The V gene lost 5 bases and the J gene lost 0 bases, with 10 bases spanning the gap. This CDR3 region has 14 residues. The germline V gene encodes CDR1 SGHVS and CDR2 FQNEAQ. The CDR3 bases are TGTGCCAGCAGCCTTAGCGGCATGAACACTGAAGCTTTCTTT. The encoded protein is CASSLSGMNTEAFF.

This rearrangement joins TRBV6-5 to TRBJ1-4, with D tentatively TRBD1 (5 bases). This CDR3 is 14 amino acids long. The ends were cut back, 6 bases at V and 10 bases at J, with 18 bases in the middle. CDR1 is MNHEY, CDR2 SVGAGI, per germline. The DNA for the CDR3 is TGTGCCAGCAGCCCGGATTTCAGGGAGGGAAAACTGTTTTTT. This gives the protein CASSPDFREGKLFF.

This clone was recorded only once. V and J are TRBV7-2 and TRBJ2-7, with D perhaps TRBD2 (6 bases). The V gene's germline CDR1 is SGHTA and CDR2 FQGNSA. Trimming left V 0 bases short and J 1 base short, with 22 bases between. The CDR3 spans 19 residues. Here the CDR3 reads CASSLAFTSSPRGSYEQYF. In DNA form, the CDR3 reads TGTGCCAGCAGCTTAGCATTCACCAGTTCCCCTCGGGGGTCCTACGAGCAGTACTTC.

The chain is built from TRBV19 and TRBJ1-2, with D tentatively TRBD1 (6 bases). This CDR3 has 14 amino acids. The V end lost 1 base, the J end lost 7 bases, and 13 bases lay between the germline ends. CDR1 is LNHDA, CDR2 SQIVND, per germline (reference sequence). The CDR3 region is CASSIVQGLRGYTF. The CDR3 DNA sequence: TGTGCCAGTAGTATAGTCCAGGGGTTGCGTGGCTACACCTTC.

V gene TRBV5-6 combines with J gene TRBJ1-3; no clear D gene. The CDR3 consists of 16 residues. Germline CDR1 SGHDT, CDR2 YYEEEE. The V end was cut by 3 bases, the J end by 3 bases, with 16 bases between. In DNA form, the CDR3 reads TGTGCCAGCAGCTCACTAGGGAGCGTTATTGGAAACACCATATATTTT. Protein sequence: CASSSLGSVIGNTIYF. The variable domain in full, completed from reference TRBV5-6 and TRBJ1-3, reads DAGVTQSPTHLIKTRGQQVTLRCSPKSGHDTVSWYQQALGQGPQFIFQYYEEEERQRGNFPDRFSGHQFPNYSSELNVNALLLGDSALYLCASSSLGSVIGNTIYFGEGSWLTVV.

The chain is built from TRBV20-1 and TRBJ1-6; D remains unclear. The germline gives CDR1 DFQATT, CDR2 SNEGSKA (reference sequence). The CDR3 is 14 amino acids. Trimming stripped 3 bases from V and 6 bases from J, with 12 bases between. In DNA, the CDR3 is TGCAGTGCTAGTGAGGGTGGGAGTAATTCACCCCTCCACTTT. Protein sequence: CSASEGGSNSPLHF.

The chain carries TRBV18 and TRBJ2-1, with 16 bases fitting TRBD2. CDR3 length: 17 amino acids. Germline-derived CDR1 and CDR2 are KGHSH and LQKENI. Trimming removed 3 bases from V and 9 bases from J; junction bases left unmatched: 8. CDR3 residues: CASSPGLAGGRFGEQFF. For the CDR3, the DNA is TGTGCCAGCTCACCGGGACTAGCGGGAGGGCGTTTTGGTGAGCAGTTCTTC.

The rearrangement links TRBV7-8 to TRBJ2-2, with 10 bases aligning to TRBD2. The CDR3 sequence is 18 residues long. Losses at the gene ends were 1 base for V and 3 bases for J; bases not matched to a gene: 8. Germline CDR1 SGHVS, CDR2 FQNEAQ. CDR3 bases: TGTGCCAGCAGCTTAGTGGCTAGCGGGAGTAGGTACACCGGGGAGCTGTTTTTT. Translation: CASSLVASGSRYTGELFF.

The chain is built from TRBV7-2 and TRBJ1-1; 9 bases map to TRBD1. CDR3 length: 15 amino acids. Germline CDR1 is SGHTA and CDR2 is FQGNSA. J lost 5 bases, V lost 4 bases, and 8 bases had no gene match. The CDR3 protein is CASSSQGQGMTEAFF. CDR3 DNA sequence: TGTGCCAGCAGCTCACAGGGACAGGGAATGACTGAAGCTTTCTTT.

V gene TRBV7-8 combines with J gene TRBJ2-7; 8 bases match TRBD2. V gave up 5 bases and J gave up 13 bases; unmatched junction bases: 7. This CDR3 has 11 residues. Germline values: CDR1 SGHVS, CDR2 FQNEAQ. The CDR3 region is CASSSREGAYF. The DNA of the CDR3 is TGTGCCAGCAGCAGCCGGGAGGGCGCATACTTC.

The V and J genes are TRBV3-1 (or the pseudogene TRBV3-2) and TRBJ1-5; TRBD1 matches at 10 bases. This CDR3 region has 13 residues. The ends lost 3 bases at V and 7 bases at J; junction bases unmatched: 0. From germline, CDR1 is LGHDT and CDR2 YNNKEL (reference sequence). CDR3 sequence reads: CASSQDRGQPQHF. As DNA, the CDR3 is TGTGCCAGCAGCCAGGACAGGGGGCAGCCCCAGCATTTT.

Comments on this clone: An end of the junction differs from the germline gene, which may be a read error. The chain is built from TRBV7-9 and TRBJ2-7, with 9 bases fitting TRBD1. Per germline, CDR1 SEHNR and CDR2 FQNEAQ (reference sequence). This CDR3 is built from 12 residues. CDR3 loop: CASSLEDRGSFF. CDR3 DNA sequence: TGTGCCAGCAGCTTAGAGGACAGGGGAAGTTTCTTC.

This clone was seen only once. CDR3 in amino acids: CASSIRTGGGEQFF. DNA for the CDR3: TGTGCCAGTAGTATCAGGACAGGGGGCGGGGAGCAGTTCTTC. The chain combines TRBV19 with TRBJ2-1; 11 positions match TRBD1. Trimming cost V 3 bases and J 10 bases; bases outside gene matches: 5. The CDR3 runs to 14 residues. Germline V gives CDR1 LNHDA, CDR2 SQIVND (reference sequence).

The V and J genes are TRBV19 and TRBJ2-3; 7 nucleotides align to TRBD2. This CDR3 region has 16 residues. Losses at the gene ends were 3 bases for V and 0 bases for J; bases not matched to a gene: 6. Per germline, CDR1 LNHDA and CDR2 SQIVND (reference sequence). The CDR3 DNA reads as TGTGCCAGTAGTATGATCGGCGGGAGTAGCACAGATACGCAGTATTTT. As protein: CASSMIGGSSTDTQYF.

The chain combines TRBV6-6 with TRBJ2-7, with D perhaps TRBD1 (5 bases). Germline assignment: CDR1 MNHNY and CDR2 SVGAGI (reference sequence). The V end was cut by 5 bases, the J end by 3 bases, with 17 bases between. The CDR3 runs 15 residues. The DNA for the CDR3 is TGTGCCAGCAGTCGCGACAGTGACACTGGCTACGAGCAGTACTTC. It yields the protein CASSRDSDTGYEQYF.

The chain has TRBV30 and TRBJ2-1; 10 nucleotides agree with TRBD1. The ends lost 4 bases at V and 2 bases at J; junction bases unmatched: 11. The CDR3 totals 17 residues. Germline CDR1 is GTSNPN and CDR2 is SVGIG (reference sequence). The CDR3 DNA reads as TGTGCCTGGAACGGCGCGCGGACAGGGGGACCCTACAATGAGCAGTTCTTC. Translating gives CAWNGARTGGPYNEQFF.

The V call is TRBV5-1, the J call TRBJ2-5, with 10 bases fitting TRBD2. The junction had 4 bases not matched to a gene; V was cut back by 0 bases and J by 5 bases. Germline V gives CDR1 SGHRS, CDR2 YFSETQ. The CDR3 is 15 residues long. CDR3 residues: CASSLGLAGEETQYF. The CDR3 DNA reads as TGCGCCAGCAGCTTGGGGCTAGCGGGAGAGGAGACCCAGTACTTC.

The rearrangement uses TRBV9 and TRBJ2-7, with D perhaps matching TRBD1 (6 bases). Trimming removed 1 base at V and 6 bases at J, with 14 bases between. This CDR3 is built from 14 residues. Germline V gene lookup returns CDR1 SGDLS and CDR2 YYNGEE. This CDR3 reads CASSVKDRPAEQYF. CDR3 in DNA: TGTGCCAGCAGCGTAAAGGACAGACCCGCCGAGCAGTACTTC.

The rearrangement uses TRBV18 and TRBJ1-6; tentative D call: TRBD1 (6 bases). Trimming removed 4 bases at V and 10 bases at J, with 14 bases between. CDR3 size: 14 residues. In germline, CDR1 is KGHSH, CDR2 LQKENI. The CDR3 is CASSQSRGWSPLHF. For the CDR3, the DNA is TGTGCCAGCTCACAAAGCAGGGGTTGGTCACCCCTCCACTTT.

The genes are TRBV29-1 and TRBJ1-1, with D perhaps matching TRBD1 (6 bases). The CDR3 extends over 13 amino acids. Germline CDR1 and CDR2: SQVTM and ANQGSEA. The germline V and J ends were trimmed by 5 bases and 6 bases, with 16 bases remaining between them. Here the CDR3 reads CSVSTGQRSEAFF. For the CDR3, the DNA is TGCAGCGTTTCAACAGGGCAAAGGTCTGAAGCTTTCTTT. The full variable domain, completed using reference TRBV29-1 and TRBJ1-1, is SAVISQKPSRDICQRGTSLTIQCQVDSQVTMMFWYRQQPGQSLTLIATANQGSEATYESGFVIDKFPISRPNLTFSTLTVSNMSPEDSSIYLCSVSTGQRSEAFFGQGTRLTVV.

V usage is TRBV7-6 and J usage is TRBJ1-4; TRBD1 aligns across 8 bases. Germline-derived CDR1 and CDR2 are SGHVS and FNYEAQ. This CDR3 region has 18 residues. Trimming cost V 3 bases and J 0 bases; bases outside gene matches: 9. CDR3 coding DNA: TGTGCCAGCAGCTTCCGGACAGGGCAAAGTGCAACTAATGAAAAACTGTTTTTT. Protein: CASSFRTGQSATNEKLFF.

This rearrangement joins TRBV5-1 to TRBJ1-1; 7 positions match TRBD1. Germline-derived CDR1 and CDR2 are SGHRS and YFSETQ. This CDR3 spans 17 amino acids. Trimming cost V 7 bases and J 0 bases; bases outside gene matches: 15. CDR3 in DNA: TGCGCCAGCGCTTTAGTGGCAAGGGGGCCTCTGAACACTGAAGCTTTCTTT. It codes for CASALVARGPLNTEAFF.

The chain links TRBV5-1 to TRBJ2-2, with 7 bases fitting TRBD1. There are 15 residues in the CDR3. The J segment lost 0 bases and the V segment lost 4 bases, leaving 3 bases of the junction unmatched. CDR1 and CDR2 (germline): SGHRS, YFSETQ. CDR3 coding DNA: TGCGCCAGCAGCCCGACAGGGACGAACACCGGGGAGCTGTTTTTT. Translated: CASSPTGTNTGELFF.

In DNA, the CDR3 is TGTGCCAGCAGTGAACGGTGGGCTAGGGGGTACGAGCAGTACTTC. It encodes CASSERWARGYEQYF. The V and J genes are TRBV25-1 and TRBJ2-7; TRBD1 is a possible D gene (6 bases). Germline V gene lookup returns CDR1 MGHDK and CDR2 SYGVNS. CDR3 length: 15 residues. With 2 bases removed from V and 4 bases from J, the gap between germline ends came to 15 bases.

Worth noting for this clone: This specimen includes other DNA sequences encoding the same CDR3. The J gene is TRBJ1-3, the V gene TRBV3-1 (or the pseudogene TRBV3-2); possibly TRBD1 for D (6 bases). Trimming cost V 1 base and J 2 bases, with 6 bases left between them. CDR3 length equals 14 residues. Looked up from germline, CDR1 is LGHDT and CDR2 is YNNKEL (reference sequence). The CDR3 sequence: CASSQAGAGNTIYF. DNA for the CDR3: TGTGCCAGCAGCCAAGCAGGGGCTGGAAACACCATATATTTT.

This clone was seen ten or more times. The CDR3 DNA follows: TGTGCCAGCAGCTTCCCCGGACAGGGCTTTGGAAACACCATATATTTT. Translated: CASSFPGQGFGNTIYF. This chain links TRBV7-9 with TRBJ1-3; the match to TRBD1 covers 8 bases. The germline CDR1 and CDR2 sequences are SEHNR and FQNEAQ (reference sequence). The CDR3 length is 16 residues. After removal of 3 bases from V and 3 bases from J, the junction contained 7 bases not matched to a gene.

About this clone: One junction end disagrees with the germline gene, perhaps due to a read error. The gene calls are TRBV2 and TRBJ1-4, with 8 bases lining up with TRBD1. Germline assignment: CDR1 SNHLY and CDR2 FYNNEI. The CDR3 totals 15 residues. CDR3: CASREGTGENEKLFF. The CDR3 region has the DNA TGTGCCAGCAGAGAAGGGACAGGAGAGAATGAAAAACTGTTTTTT.